The present T cell receptor (beta chain) was sequenced within a study of neurological immune-mediated disorders. General study points: None of the CDR3 amino acid sequences of expanded clones recurred across subjects, suggesting private repertoires in all groups.

The CDR3 is 12 residues long. With 7 bases clipped from V and 6 bases from J, the junction kept 7 bases outside the gene matches. The V gene's germline CDR1 is SQVTM and CDR2 ANQGSEA. This clonotype was recorded many times. Its antigen remains unidentified. Indicated time point: longitudinal time-point 3. As for the cDNA, it was generated by 5'RACE with 10-nucleotide random UMIs. Via MiXCR, TCRdb re-called the 5' RACE reads, giving one row per CDR3 protein. The data contain approximately 50,000 distinct CDR3 sequences, more than 7% of them singletons. This chain connects TRBV29-1 to TRBJ2-3; 7 bases are a match to TRBD1. The receptor's source is a middle-aged woman in good health. The sample taken for sequencing was PBMCs. The CDR3 nucleotides are TGCAGCGGATGGACAGGCCCGGATACGCAGTATTTT. It yields the protein CSGWTGPDTQYF.